This T cell receptor beta chain was obtained from a study of blood T cell repertoires in COVID-19. Study in general: Nucleic acid was either cDNA or gDNA, and it came from T cells, B-cell-depleted T cells, or PBMCs.

Generated by immunoSEQ multiplex PCR, the TCRdb table keeps only in-frame clones and is missing some. The table has roughly 50,000 clones, approximately 87% seen once. The CDR3 has 13 amino acids. V dropped 5 bases and J dropped 4; count of bases not matched to a gene: 3. Germline V gene sequence: CDR1 MNHNY, CDR2 SVGAGI (reference sequence). J is TRBJ1-2 and V is TRBV6-6; 8 bases align to TRBD1. The receptor's source is a woman aged 60-75 years with acute or convalescent COVID-19. The sequenced sample consisted of peripheral blood. CDR3 sequence: CASSRTGSYGYTF. Written as DNA, the CDR3 is TGTGCCAGCAGTAGGACAGGGAGCTATGGCTACACCTTC.